The next 15 T cell receptor beta chains were all read from a single sample in a study of blood T cell repertoires in COVID-19. The method was immunoSEQ multiplex PCR; TCRdb's version includes in-frame clones alone and lacks a portion of them. The table lists 200,000 to 300,000 clones, around 87% of them singletons, with about 1.4% in the top ten. The sequenced material came from peripheral blood. The receptors here all came from a middle-aged woman who had recovered from COVID-19.

V gene TRBV18 combines with J gene TRBJ2-1; 10 positions agree with TRBD1. The CDR3 sequence is 16 residues long. Germline V gene data show CDR1 as KGHSH and CDR2 as LQKENI. V lost 2 bases, J lost 6 bases, and 7 bases stayed unmatched. The CDR3 spells CASSPSGTGVGNEQFF. DNA for the CDR3: TGTGCCAGCTCACCATCCGGGACAGGGGTCGGCAATGAGCAGTTCTTC. Full variable domain (outside the CDR3, taken from reference TRBV18 and TRBJ2-1): NAGVMQNPRHLVRRRGQEARLRCSPMKGHSHVYWYRQLPEEGLKFMVYLQKENIIDESGMPKERFSAEFPKEGPSILRIQQVVRGDSAAYFCASSPSGTGVGNEQFFGPGTRLTVL.

Details on this clone: Other nucleotide sequences from this sample produce the same CDR3. V and J are TRBV11-1 and TRBJ2-5; 7 bases agree with TRBD2. V lost 3 bases to trimming and J lost 5 bases; unmatched junction nucleotides: 3. Germline V gives CDR1 SGHAT, CDR2 FQDESV (reference sequence). This CDR3 has 13 residues. The CDR3 bases are TGTGCCAGCAGCTTGCGGGGAGGGGAGACCCAGTACTTC. Protein: CASSLRGGETQYF. The whole variable domain, remainder taken from reference TRBV11-1 and TRBJ2-5, is EAEVAQSPRYKITEKSQAVAFWCDPISGHATLYWYRQILGQGPELLVQFQDESVVDDSQLPKDRFSAERLKGVDSTLKIQPAELGDSAMYLCASSLRGGETQYFGPGTRLLVL.

This clone was counted once. The identical CDR3 is also encoded by other nucleotide sequences in the sample. For the CDR3, the DNA is TGTGCCAGCAGCGTAGGGACTAGCGGGGGGGCCTACAATGAGCAGTTCTTC. This sequence encodes CASSVGTSGGAYNEQFF. This chain connects TRBV9 to TRBJ2-1; TRBD2 aligns across 15 bases. After removal of 0 bases from V and 2 bases from J, the junction contained 0 bases not matched to a gene. The CDR3 has 17 amino acids. Germline V gene data show CDR1 as SGDLS and CDR2 as YYNGEE.

The chain has TRBV12-3 or TRBV12-4 and TRBJ1-1; D remains ambiguous. Trimming shortened V by 10 bases and J by 1 base, and 4 bases separated the two germline ends. This CDR3 contains 10 residues. The CDR3 reads CANKNTEAFF. DNA for the CDR3: TGTGCCAACAAGAACACTGAAGCTTTCTTT.

The V call is TRBV9, the J call TRBJ1-2; 7 bases fit TRBD1. This CDR3 is built from 15 residues. The J segment lost 2 bases and the V segment lost 4 bases, leaving 8 bases of the junction unmatched. Germline values: CDR1 SGDLS, CDR2 YYNGEE. CDR3 loop: CASSPHGGGNYGYTF. In nucleotides, the CDR3 is TGTGCCAGCAGCCCCCATGGAGGGGGCAACTATGGCTACACCTTC.

The V and J genes are TRBV10-2 and TRBJ1-1, with 8 bases fitting TRBD1. With 10 bases clipped from V and 1 base from J, the junction kept 5 bases outside the gene matches. Germline V gene sequence: CDR1 WSHSY, CDR2 SAAADI. The CDR3 length is 13 residues. In DNA form, the CDR3 reads TGCGCCACTCAGGGGGCGCGGAACACTGAAGCTTTCTTT. Its protein product is CATQGARNTEAFF.

V usage is TRBV5-1 and J usage is TRBJ2-7; the D gene is possibly TRBD1 (7 bases). V gave up 3 bases and J gave up 3 bases, with 16 bases separating them. Germline V gene lookup returns CDR1 SGHRS and CDR2 YFSETQ. This CDR3 comprises 15 residues. CDR3 region: CASSSWRDSFYEQYF. The DNA for the CDR3 is TGCGCCAGCAGCTCCTGGCGGGACAGCTTCTACGAGCAGTACTTC. Full variable domain (remainder filled in from reference TRBV5-1 and TRBJ2-7): KAGVTQTPRYLIKTRGQQVTLSCSPISGHRSVSWYQQTPGQGLQFLFEYFSETQRNKGNFPGRFSGRQFSNSRSEMNVSTLELGDSALYLCASSSWRDSFYEQYFGPGTRLTVT.

This sequence joins TRBV27 and TRBJ1-2; TRBD1 matches at 11 bases. Losses at the gene ends were 3 bases for V and 3 bases for J; bases not matched to a gene: 3. Germline values: CDR1 MNHEY, CDR2 SMNVEV (reference sequence). This CDR3 is built from 15 residues. CDR3 amino acids: CASSLGTGGHYGYTF. The CDR3 nucleotides are TGTGCCAGCAGTTTGGGGACAGGGGGACACTATGGCTACACCTTC.

The chain couples TRBV5-5 to TRBJ2-2, with unresolved D. The CDR3 sequence is 14 residues long. Deletions cut 3 bases from V and 1 base from J, with 7 bases between. Germline CDR1 and CDR2: SGHKS and YYEKEE (reference sequence). This CDR3 is CASSSSVNTGELFF. DNA for the CDR3: TGTGCCAGCAGCTCCTCCGTGAACACCGGGGAGCTGTTTTTT.

CDR3 bases: TGCGCCAGCAGTGAATTCCGTCGGGCAGGGCCCTACGAGCAGTACTTC. It is translated as CASSEFRRAGPYEQYF. V and J are TRBV10-1 and TRBJ2-7; possible D gene TRBD1, 5 bases. The germline V and J ends were trimmed by 3 bases and 2 bases, with 17 bases remaining between them. This CDR3 is 16 amino acids long. The germline gives CDR1 WNHNN, CDR2 SYGVQD (reference sequence).

The J gene is TRBJ2-1, the V gene TRBV7-8; weak D call: TRBD2 (5 bases). V lost 3 bases and J lost 9, with 12 bases in between. CDR1 and CDR2 (germline): SGHVS, FQNEAQ. This CDR3 comprises 13 residues. The DNA of the CDR3 is TGTGCCAGCAGCTTTGAGGAGGCACCTGAGCAGTTCTTC. Amino acid sequence: CASSFEEAPEQFF.

The rearrangement uses TRBV9 and TRBJ2-1; D is ambiguous. This CDR3 has 14 amino acids. Germline assignment: CDR1 SGDLS and CDR2 YYNGEE. The V and J ends lost 7 bases and 8 bases respectively, with 19 bases between them. The CDR3 is CASGPDPKLDEQFF. CDR3 nucleotide sequence: TGTGCCAGCGGCCCCGATCCAAAGTTGGATGAGCAGTTCTTC. Based on the CDR3 plus reference TRBV9 and TRBJ2-1, the full variable domain is DSGVTQTPKHLITATGQRVTLRCSPRSGDLSVYWYQQSLDQGLQFLIQYYNGEERAKGNILERFSAQQFPDLHSELNLSSLELGDSALYFCASGPDPKLDEQFFGPGTRLTVL.

The chain joins TRBV5-5 to TRBJ2-1, with 8 bases matching TRBD1. Germline V gene lookup returns CDR1 SGHKS and CDR2 YYEKEE (reference sequence). CDR3 length: 14 residues. The trim removed 3 bases at V and 9 bases at J, leaving 8 bases unmatched. For the CDR3, the DNA is TGTGCCAGCAGCTCCCCGGGACAGGTCGTTGAGCAGTTCTTC. Protein product: CASSSPGQVVEQFF.

The chain joins TRBV29-1 to TRBJ2-6; D is undetermined. Germline V CDR1 and CDR2: SQVTM, ANQGSEA. Trimming removed 8 bases from V and 1 base from J, with 12 bases in between. The CDR3 loop spans 14 amino acids. The chain's CDR3 is CSPFPGSGANVLTF. In DNA form, the CDR3 reads TGCAGCCCCTTCCCCGGGTCTGGGGCCAACGTCCTGACTTTC.

The J gene is TRBJ2-1, the V gene TRBV24-1; no clear D. Germline loops: CDR1 KGHDR, CDR2 SFDVKD. CDR3 length: 12 amino acids. Trimming took off 1 base at V and 13 bases at J, with 10 bases between the two ends. CDR3 sequence reads: CATSDFGFAQFF. The CDR3 DNA sequence: TGTGCCACCAGTGATTTTGGCTTCGCTCAGTTCTTC.